This T cell receptor (beta chain) was captured by sequencing in a study of early T cells in non-severe SARS-CoV-2 infection. In the study overall: Bulk RNA isolated from unsorted whole blood underwent sequencing; chains were not paired.

Per germline, CDR1 SGHVS and CDR2 FNYEAQ. Trimming removed 5 bases from V and 0 bases from J; junction bases left unmatched: 17. The CDR3 consists of 20 residues. Unique molecular identifiers (one per individual cDNA molecule) were attached. TCRdb used MiXCR to reprocess the 5' RACE reads, holding one entry per CDR3 protein. Here the sample spans about 69,000 distinct CDR3 sequences, 9.5% to 12% being singletons. Study conclusions and caveats: Private and CD4 specificities were missed by VDJdb matching, which favored anti-spike CD8 responses.

Only a few counts were recorded for this clonotype. Its target is not known. The sample in question was whole blood, obtained at baseline. The chain is built from TRBV7-6 and TRBJ2-1, with 9 nucleotides matching TRBD1. This sequence was found in an adult who was a healthcare worker with PCR-confirmed SARS-CoV-2 infection or an uninfected control (not recorded which). The CDR3 reads CASSLKIRQGDQSSYNEQFF. CDR3 DNA: TGTGCCAGCAGCCTCAAAATCAGACAGGGGGACCAAAGCTCCTACAATGAGCAGTTCTTC.